This TCR beta chain was observed in a study of cytomegalovirus exposure and HLA in healthy donors. This clone was seen once. The CDR3 is made up of 16 amino acids. The germline V gene has CDR1 SGHNT and CDR2 YYREEE (reference sequence). 13 Jbeta primers and 60 Vbeta primers were used for the PCR. The method was immunoSEQ multiplex PCR; TCRdb's version includes in-frame clones alone and lacks a portion of them. The sample contains 150,000 or so clones, approximately 80% of which appear only once. V and J are TRBV5-4 and TRBJ2-5; D is perhaps TRBD1 (6 bases). The J call may be in error: the DNA end matches TRBJ2-7 better. The specimen was PBMCs. The TCR was taken from a man between 40 and 49 years old in good health and CMV-seropositive. This CDR3 is CASSAYLGQHRYEQYF. DNA of the CDR3: TGTGCCAGCAGCGCCTACCTGGGACAACATCGCTACGAGCAGTACTTC.